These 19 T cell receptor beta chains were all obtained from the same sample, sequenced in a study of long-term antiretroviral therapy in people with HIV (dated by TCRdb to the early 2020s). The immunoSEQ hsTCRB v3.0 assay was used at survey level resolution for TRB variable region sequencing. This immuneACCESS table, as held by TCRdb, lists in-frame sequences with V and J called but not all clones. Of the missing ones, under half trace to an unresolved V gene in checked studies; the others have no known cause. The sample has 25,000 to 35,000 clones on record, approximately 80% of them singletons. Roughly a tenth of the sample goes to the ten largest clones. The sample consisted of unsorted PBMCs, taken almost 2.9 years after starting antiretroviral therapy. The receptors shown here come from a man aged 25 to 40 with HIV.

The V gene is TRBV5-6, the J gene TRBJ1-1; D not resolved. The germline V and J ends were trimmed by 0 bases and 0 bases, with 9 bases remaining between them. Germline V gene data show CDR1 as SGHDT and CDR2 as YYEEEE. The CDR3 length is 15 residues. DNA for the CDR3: TGTGCCAGCAGCTTGGGTCCGGAATTGAACACTGAAGCTTTCTTT. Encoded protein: CASSLGPELNTEAFF.

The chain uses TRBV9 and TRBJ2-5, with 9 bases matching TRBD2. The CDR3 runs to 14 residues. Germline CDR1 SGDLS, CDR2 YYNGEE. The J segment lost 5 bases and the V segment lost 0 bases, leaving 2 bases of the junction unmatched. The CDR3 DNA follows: TGTGCCAGCAGCGTAGGTACTAGCGGGGAGACCCAGTACTTC. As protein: CASSVGTSGETQYF.

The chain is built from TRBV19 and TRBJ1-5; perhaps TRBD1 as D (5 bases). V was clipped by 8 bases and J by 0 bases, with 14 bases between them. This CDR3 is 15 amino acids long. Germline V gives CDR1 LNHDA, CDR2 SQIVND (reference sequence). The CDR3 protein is CASGEGIYSNQPQHF. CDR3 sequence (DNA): TGTGCCAGTGGGGAGGGGATATATAGCAATCAGCCCCAGCATTTT.

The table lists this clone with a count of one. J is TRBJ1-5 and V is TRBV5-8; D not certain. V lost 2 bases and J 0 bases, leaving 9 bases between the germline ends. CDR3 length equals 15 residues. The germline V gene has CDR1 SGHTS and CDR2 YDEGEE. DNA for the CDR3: TGTGCCAGCAGCTTATCCCCTTATAGCAATCAGCCCCAGCATTTT. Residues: CASSLSPYSNQPQHF.

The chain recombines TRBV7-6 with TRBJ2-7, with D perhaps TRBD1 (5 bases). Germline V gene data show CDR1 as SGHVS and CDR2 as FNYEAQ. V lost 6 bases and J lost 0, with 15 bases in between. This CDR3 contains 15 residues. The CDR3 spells CASSLGADSSYEQYF. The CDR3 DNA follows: TGTGCCAGCAGTCTAGGGGCTGATAGCTCCTACGAGCAGTACTTC.

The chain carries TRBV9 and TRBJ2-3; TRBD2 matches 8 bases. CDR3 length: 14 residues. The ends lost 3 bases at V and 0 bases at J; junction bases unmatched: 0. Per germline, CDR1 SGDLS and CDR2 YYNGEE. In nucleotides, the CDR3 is TGTGCCAGCAGCGCTAGCGGGAGCACAGATACGCAGTATTTT. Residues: CASSASGSTDTQYF.

The CDR3 DNA sequence: TGTGCCAGCAGCGAGCGGGGGTTTGGTAACTATGGCTACACCTTC. This sequence encodes CASSERGFGNYGYTF. This rearrangement joins TRBV5-4 to TRBJ1-2; TRBD1 is a possible D gene (5 bases). The germline CDR1 and CDR2 sequences are SGHNT and YYREEE (reference sequence). Trimming took 4 bases from V and 1 from J, leaving 14 bases between them. The CDR3 sequence is 15 residues long.

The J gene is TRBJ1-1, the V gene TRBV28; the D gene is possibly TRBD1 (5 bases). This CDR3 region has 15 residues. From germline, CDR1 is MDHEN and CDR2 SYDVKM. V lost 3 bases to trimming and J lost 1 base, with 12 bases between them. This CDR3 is CASSFLGAGNTEAFF. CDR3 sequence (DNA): TGTGCCAGCAGTTTTCTAGGGGCTGGGAACACTGAAGCTTTCTTT.

CDR3 coding DNA: TGTGCCAGCAGCTACTACGGCACAGATACGCAGTATTTT. Protein: CASSYYGTDTQYF. The genes are TRBV5-4 and TRBJ2-3; D ambiguous. Germline V gene data show CDR1 as SGHNT and CDR2 as YYREEE (reference sequence). There are 13 residues in the CDR3. Between the trimmed V and J ends, which lost 3 bases and 1 base, there was a span of 6 bases.

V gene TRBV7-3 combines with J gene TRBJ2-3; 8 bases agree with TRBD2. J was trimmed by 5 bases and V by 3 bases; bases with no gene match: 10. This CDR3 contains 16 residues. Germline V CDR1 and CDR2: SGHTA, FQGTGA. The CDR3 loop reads CASSLRQRGSVDTQYF. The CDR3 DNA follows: TGTGCCAGCAGCTTGAGACAGCGGGGGTCGGTAGATACGCAGTATTTT.

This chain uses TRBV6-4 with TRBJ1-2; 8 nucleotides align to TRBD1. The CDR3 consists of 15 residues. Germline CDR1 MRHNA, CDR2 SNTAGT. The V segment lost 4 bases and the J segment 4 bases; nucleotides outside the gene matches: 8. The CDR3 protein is CASSATGGTIYGYTF. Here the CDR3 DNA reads TGTGCCAGCAGTGCCACAGGGGGAACAATCTATGGCTACACCTTC.

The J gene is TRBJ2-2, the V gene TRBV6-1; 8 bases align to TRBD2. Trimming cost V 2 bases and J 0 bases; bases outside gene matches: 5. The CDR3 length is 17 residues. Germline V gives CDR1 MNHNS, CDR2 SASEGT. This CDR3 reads CASSETTAGANTGELFF. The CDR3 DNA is TGTGCCAGCAGTGAAACCACAGCGGGAGCGAACACCGGGGAGCTGTTTTTT.

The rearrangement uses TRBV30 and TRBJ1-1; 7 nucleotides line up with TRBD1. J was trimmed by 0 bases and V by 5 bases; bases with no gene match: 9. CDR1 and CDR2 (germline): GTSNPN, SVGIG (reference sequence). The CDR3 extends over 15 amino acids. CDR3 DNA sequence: TGTGCCTGGGACGACGGACAGGAGATGAACACTGAAGCTTTCTTT. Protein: CAWDDGQEMNTEAFF.

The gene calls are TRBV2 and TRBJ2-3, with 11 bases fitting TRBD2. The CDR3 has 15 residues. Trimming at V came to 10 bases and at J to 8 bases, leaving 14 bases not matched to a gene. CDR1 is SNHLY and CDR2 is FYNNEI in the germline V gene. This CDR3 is CATKGTSGGAGTQYF. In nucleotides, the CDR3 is TGTGCCACCAAGGGAACTAGCGGGGGTGCGGGTACGCAGTATTTT.

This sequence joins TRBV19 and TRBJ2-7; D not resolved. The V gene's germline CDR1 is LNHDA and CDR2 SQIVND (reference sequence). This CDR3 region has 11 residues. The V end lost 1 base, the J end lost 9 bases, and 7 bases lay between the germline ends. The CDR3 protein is CASSIGGVQYF. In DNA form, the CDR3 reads TGTGCCAGTAGTATAGGAGGCGTGCAGTACTTC. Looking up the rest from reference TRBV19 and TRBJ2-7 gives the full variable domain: DGGITQSPKYLFRKEGQNVTLSCEQNLNHDAMYWYRQDPGQGLRLIYYSQIVNDFQKGDIAEGYSVSREKKESFPLTVTSAQKNPTAFYLCASSIGGVQYFGPGTRLTVT.

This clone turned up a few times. The CDR3, as DNA: TGTGCCAGCAGTGAATCCACCCCACCCTACGAGCAGTACTTC. Amino acid sequence: CASSESTPPYEQYF. The rearrangement links TRBV2 to TRBJ2-7; D is unclear. V was shortened by 2 bases and J by 2 bases, with 10 bases between the two germline ends. CDR1 and CDR2 from the germline V gene are SNHLY and FYNNEI. CDR3 size: 14 residues. The whole variable domain, remainder taken from reference TRBV2 and TRBJ2-7, is EPEVTQTPSHQVTQMGQEVILRCVPISNHLYFYWYRQILGQKVEFLVSFYNNEISEKSEIFDDQFSVERPDGSNFTLKIRSTKLEDSAMYFCASSESTPPYEQYFGPGTRLTVT.

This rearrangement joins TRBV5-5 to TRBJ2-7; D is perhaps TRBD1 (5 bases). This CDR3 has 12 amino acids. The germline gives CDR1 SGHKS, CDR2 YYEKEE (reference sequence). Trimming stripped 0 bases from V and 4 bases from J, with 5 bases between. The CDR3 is CASSLEGYEQYF. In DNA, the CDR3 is TGTGCCAGCAGCTTGGAGGGGTACGAGCAGTACTTC.

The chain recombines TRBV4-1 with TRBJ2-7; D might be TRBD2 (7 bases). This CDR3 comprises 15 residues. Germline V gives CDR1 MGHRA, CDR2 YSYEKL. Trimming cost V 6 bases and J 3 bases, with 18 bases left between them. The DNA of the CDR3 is TGCGCCAGCAGTTCCCCAGGGGCGGGAGTCTACGAGCAGTACTTC. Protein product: CASSSPGAGVYEQYF.

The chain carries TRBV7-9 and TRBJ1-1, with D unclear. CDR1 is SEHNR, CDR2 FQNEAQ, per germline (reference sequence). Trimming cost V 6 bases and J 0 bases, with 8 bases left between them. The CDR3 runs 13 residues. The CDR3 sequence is CASSSRVNTEAFF. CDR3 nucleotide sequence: TGTGCCAGCAGTTCTCGGGTGAACACTGAAGCTTTCTTT.